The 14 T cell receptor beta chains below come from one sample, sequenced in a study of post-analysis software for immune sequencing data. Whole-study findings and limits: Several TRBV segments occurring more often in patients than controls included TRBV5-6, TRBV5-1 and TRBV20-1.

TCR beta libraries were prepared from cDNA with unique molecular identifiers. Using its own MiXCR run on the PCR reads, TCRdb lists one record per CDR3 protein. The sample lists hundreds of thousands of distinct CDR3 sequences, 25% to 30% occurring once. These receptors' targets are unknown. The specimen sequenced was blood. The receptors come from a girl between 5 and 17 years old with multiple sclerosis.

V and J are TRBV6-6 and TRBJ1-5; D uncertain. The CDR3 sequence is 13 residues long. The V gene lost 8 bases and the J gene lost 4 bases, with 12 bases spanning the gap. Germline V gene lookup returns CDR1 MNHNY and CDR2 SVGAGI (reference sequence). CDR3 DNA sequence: TGTGCCAGCTCCCTGAGACCAAATCAGCCCCAGCATTTT. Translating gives CASSLRPNQPQHF.

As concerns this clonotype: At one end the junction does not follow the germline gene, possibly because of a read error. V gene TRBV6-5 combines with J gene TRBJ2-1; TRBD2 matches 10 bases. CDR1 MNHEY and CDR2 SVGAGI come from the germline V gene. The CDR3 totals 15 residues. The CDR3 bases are TGTGCCGGCAGTTACGTTTCTAGCGGGGGTAATGAGCAGTTCTTC. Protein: CAGSYVSSGGNEQFF.

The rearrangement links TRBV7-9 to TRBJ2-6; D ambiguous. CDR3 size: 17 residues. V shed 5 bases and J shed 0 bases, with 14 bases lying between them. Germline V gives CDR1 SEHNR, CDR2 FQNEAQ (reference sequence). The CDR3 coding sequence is TGTGCCAGCAGCCCCAGAGGCCAGAGCTCTGGGGCCAACGTCCTGACTTTC. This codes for CASSPRGQSSGANVLTF.

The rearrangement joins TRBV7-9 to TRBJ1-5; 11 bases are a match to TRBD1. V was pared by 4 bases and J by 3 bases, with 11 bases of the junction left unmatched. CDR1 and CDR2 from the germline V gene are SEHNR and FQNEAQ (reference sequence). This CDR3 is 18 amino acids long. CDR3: CASSSSGQGELNNQPQHF. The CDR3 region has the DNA TGTGCCAGCAGCTCCTCGGGACAGGGGGAGTTGAACAATCAGCCCCAGCATTTT.

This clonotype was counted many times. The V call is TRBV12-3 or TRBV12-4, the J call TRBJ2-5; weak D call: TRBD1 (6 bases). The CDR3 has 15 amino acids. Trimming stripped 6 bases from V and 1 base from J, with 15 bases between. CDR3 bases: TGTGCCAGCAGCCAACAGGGTATGCCCCAAGAGACCCAGTACTTC. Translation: CASSQQGMPQETQYF.

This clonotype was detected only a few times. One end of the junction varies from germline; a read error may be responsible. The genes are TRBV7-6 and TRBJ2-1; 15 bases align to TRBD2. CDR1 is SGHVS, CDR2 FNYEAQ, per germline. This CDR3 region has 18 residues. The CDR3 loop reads CACSDGTSGRRLDNEQFF. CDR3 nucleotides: TGTGCCTGCAGCGACGGGACTAGCGGGAGGCGACTCGACAATGAGCAGTTCTTC.

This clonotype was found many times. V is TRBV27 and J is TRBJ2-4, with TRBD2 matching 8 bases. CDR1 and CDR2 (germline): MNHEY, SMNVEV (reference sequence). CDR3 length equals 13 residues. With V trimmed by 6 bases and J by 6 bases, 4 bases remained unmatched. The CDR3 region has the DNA TGTGCCAGCAGGGGGACTAGACCAAACATTCAGTACTTC. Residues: CASRGTRPNIQYF.

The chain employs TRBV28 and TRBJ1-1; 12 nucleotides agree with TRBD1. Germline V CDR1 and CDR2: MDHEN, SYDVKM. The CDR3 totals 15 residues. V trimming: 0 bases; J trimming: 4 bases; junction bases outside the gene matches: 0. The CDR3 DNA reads TGTGCCAGCAGTTTATGGGGACAGGGGGCCACTGAAGCTTTCTTT. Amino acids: CASSLWGQGATEAFF.

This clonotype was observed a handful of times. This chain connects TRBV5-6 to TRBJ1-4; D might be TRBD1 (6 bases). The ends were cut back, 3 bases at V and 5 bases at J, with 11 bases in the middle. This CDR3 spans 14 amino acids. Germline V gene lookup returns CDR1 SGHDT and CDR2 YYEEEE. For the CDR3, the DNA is TGTGCCAGCAGCTCGAGGACAGTAAATGAAAAACTGTTTTTT. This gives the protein CASSSRTVNEKLFF.

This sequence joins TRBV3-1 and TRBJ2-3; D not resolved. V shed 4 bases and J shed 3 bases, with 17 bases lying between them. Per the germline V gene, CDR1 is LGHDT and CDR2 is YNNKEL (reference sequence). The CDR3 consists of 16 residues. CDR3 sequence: CASSPRRRLPTDTQYF. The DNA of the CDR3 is TGTGCCAGCAGCCCTCGAAGGAGACTTCCTACAGATACGCAGTATTTT.

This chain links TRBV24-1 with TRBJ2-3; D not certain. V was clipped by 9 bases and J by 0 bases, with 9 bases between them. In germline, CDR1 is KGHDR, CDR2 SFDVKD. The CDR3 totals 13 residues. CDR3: CATGPPSTDTQYF. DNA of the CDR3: TGTGCCACCGGACCTCCTAGCACAGATACGCAGTATTTT.

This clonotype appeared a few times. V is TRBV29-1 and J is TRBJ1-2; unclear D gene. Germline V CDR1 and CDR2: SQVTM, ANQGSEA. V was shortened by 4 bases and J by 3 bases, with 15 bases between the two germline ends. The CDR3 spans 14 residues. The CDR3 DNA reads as TGCAGCGTTGGACGACCCGAGGCCGACTATGGCTACACCTTC. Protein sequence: CSVGRPEADYGYTF.

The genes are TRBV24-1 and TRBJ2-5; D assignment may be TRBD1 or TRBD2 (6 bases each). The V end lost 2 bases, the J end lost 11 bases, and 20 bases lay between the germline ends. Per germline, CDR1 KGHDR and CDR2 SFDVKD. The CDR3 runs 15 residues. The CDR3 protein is CATSDSSGALNEQYF. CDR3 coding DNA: TGTGCCACCAGTGATTCCTCGGGGGCCCTTAATGAGCAGTACTTC.

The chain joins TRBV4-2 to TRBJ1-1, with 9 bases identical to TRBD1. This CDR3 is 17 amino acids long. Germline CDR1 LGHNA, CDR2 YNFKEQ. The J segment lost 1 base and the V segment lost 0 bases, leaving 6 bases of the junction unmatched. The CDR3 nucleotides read TGTGCCAGCAGCCAAGAAGGGACAGGGCGAGGGAACACTGAAGCTTTCTTT. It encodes CASSQEGTGRGNTEAFF.